This TCR beta chain was sequenced during a study of breast tumors, draining lymph nodes, adjacent tissues. General study results and limits: Tumor and nontumor repertoires were significantly more similar in luminal-like than in basal-like breast cancer. That most tumor T cells come from lymph nodes remained unproven. Tumors had less TCR diversity than lymph nodes, more than nontumor tissue. Most tumor T cells seemingly derive from lymph node, then expand in tumor.

This clonotype has a count of ten or more. Antigen: not known. The CDR3 extends over 15 amino acids. V was cut by 1 base and J by 2 bases, with 10 bases left in between. The V gene's germline CDR1 is SGHTA and CDR2 FQGNSA. One entry per CDR3 protein results from TCRdb running MiXCR on the multiplex PCR reads. Of fewer than 8,000 distinct CDR3 sequences in the sample, around 46% were seen once. Sequencing used tumor-adjacent breast tissue. V gene TRBV7-2 combines with J gene TRBJ2-3; no clear D. This clonotype originated in a female donor with breast cancer. Some clones in this sample may be carry-over from other donors' samples. CDR3 sequence (DNA): TGTGCCAGCAGCTTAGTTGCAATATACACAGATACGCAGTATTTT. Translation gives CASSLVAIYTDTQYF.